This record looks at one T cell receptor (beta chain) sequence and its context. The data belong to a study of blood T cell repertoires in COVID-19. As for the study in general: Sample material is recorded as cDNA or gDNA derived from T cells, B-cell-depleted T cells, or PBMCs.

Data came from immunoSEQ multiplex PCR; TCRdb stores just in-frame clones and leaves some out. Of roughly 120,000 clones in the sample, roughly 87% were seen once. This CDR3 is 14 amino acids long. The J segment lost 8 bases and the V segment lost 2 bases, leaving 4 bases of the junction unmatched. Germline lookup yields CDR1 KGHSH and CDR2 LQKENI. This TCR derives from a human donor in a cohort sampled during active COVID-19. Material for sequencing was peripheral blood. This chain joins TRBV18 and TRBJ2-4; 9 bases line up with TRBD1. The CDR3, as DNA: TGTGCCAGCTCACCATACAGGGGGCGGGACATTCAGTACTTC. Amino acids: CASSPYRGRDIQYF. The variable domain in full, completed from reference TRBV18 and TRBJ2-4, reads NAGVMQNPRHLVRRRGQEARLRCSPMKGHSHVYWYRQLPEEGLKFMVYLQKENIIDESGMPKERFSAEFPKEGPSILRIQQVVRGDSAAYFCASSPYRGRDIQYFGAGTRLSVL.